The 12 T cell receptor beta chains below were found in one sample sequenced in a study of CD8+CD57+ T cells in acquired aplastic anemia. TCR beta VDJ and CDR3 were profiled, and genomic DNA was the template. TCRdb processed the reads anew with MiXCR; each CDR3 protein has one entry. The sample has 150,000 to 200,000 distinct CDR3 sequences; about 45% are singletons. Patients chosen for sequencing had CD8+CD57+ cells that had expanded, as shown by flow cytometry. Source material: sorted CD4+, CD8+, or CD8+CD57+ T cells (not recorded which) from PBMCs. The receptors derive from a human donor with aplastic anemia.

As concerns this clonotype: Just one base apart from a much larger clone, this may be a read error. No conserved phenylalanine or tryptophan is present at the end of the CDR3, so a read error is the likely explanation. The chain recombines TRBV9 with TRBJ2-1, with TRBD1 matching 10 bases. V trimming: 4 bases; J trimming: 4 bases; junction bases outside the gene matches: 8. This CDR3 region has 16 residues. In germline, CDR1 is SGDLS, CDR2 YYNGEE. The CDR3 loop reads CASSLDRGRLYNEQFC. The CDR3 bases are TGTGCCAGCAGCCTAGACAGGGGGCGGTTGTACAATGAGCAGTTCTGC.

In regard to this clonotype: One junction end disagrees with the germline gene, perhaps due to a read error. The CDR3: CASGIPQHF. The DNA for the CDR3 is TGTGCCAGTGGTATCCCCCAGCATTTT. The chain uses TRBV19 and TRBJ1-5; the D is unclear. Germline V gene lookup returns CDR1 LNHDA and CDR2 SQIVND (reference sequence). This CDR3 comprises 9 residues.

The chain recombines TRBV20-1 with TRBJ2-7; maybe TRBD2 (6 bases). Per the germline V gene, CDR1 is DFQATT and CDR2 is SNEGSKA (reference sequence). There are 11 residues in the CDR3. Between the trimmed V and J ends, which lost 6 bases and 7 bases, there was a span of 13 bases. The CDR3 region is CSAEGAGEQYV. The CDR3 bases are TGCAGTGCAGAGGGAGCGGGTGAGCAGTACGTC.

This sequence joins TRBV10-3 and TRBJ2-1; no reliable D call. There are 14 residues in the CDR3. Germline CDR1 reads ENHRY; CDR2 reads SYGVKD. V was cut by 3 bases and J by 0 bases, with 6 bases left in between. This chain's CDR3 is CAISDVSSYNEQFF. CDR3 in DNA: TGTGCCATCAGTGATGTGAGCTCCTACAATGAGCAGTTCTTC.

Concerning this clonotype itself: One end of the junction is discordant with germline, which a read error may explain. The chain carries TRBV9 and TRBJ2-6; 9 bases align to TRBD2. CDR1 is SGDLS and CDR2 is YYNGEE in the germline V gene. This CDR3 region has 18 residues. The DNA of the CDR3 is TGTGCCAGCAGCGTAGTGGCGACTAGCGGCTCTGGGGCCAACGTCCCGACTTTC. Its translation is CASSVVATSGSGANVPTF.

The chain couples TRBV20-1 to TRBJ2-7; possibly TRBD1 for D (6 bases). The CDR3 has 13 residues. Trimming stripped 3 bases from V and 6 bases from J, with 15 bases between. Per germline, CDR1 DFQATT and CDR2 SNEGSKA (reference sequence). DNA for the CDR3: TGCAGTGCTAGTGGCGAAGGGGGTCTCGAGCAGTACTTC. Translation gives CSASGEGGLEQYF.

A note on this clonotype: Compared with germline, one end of the junction differs, possibly owing to a read error. The rearrangement joins TRBV24-1 to TRBJ2-3; possibly TRBD1 for D (5 bases). The germline V gene has CDR1 KGHDR and CDR2 SFDVKD. This CDR3 has 15 amino acids. CDR3 nucleotide sequence: TGTGCCACTAGTGTTCCTGGGGCCCAGCGCGGTACGCAGTATTTT. Translated: CATSVPGAQRGTQYF.

This clonotype was recorded at least ten times. V and J are TRBV20-1 and TRBJ1-6, with D possibly being TRBD1 (6 bases). Germline CDR1 and CDR2: DFQATT and SNEGSKA (reference sequence). Trimming took off 1 base at V and 0 bases at J, with 7 bases between the two ends. The CDR3 is made up of 15 amino acids. CDR3 nucleotide sequence: TGCAGTGCTAGAGGGGACATCTCCTATAATTCACCCCTCCACTTT. As protein: CSARGDISYNSPLHF.

The chain uses TRBV24-1 and TRBJ2-3, with 7 positions matching TRBD2. The CDR3 length is 17 residues. Germline loops: CDR1 KGHDR, CDR2 SFDVKD. V trimming: 5 bases; J trimming: 2 bases; junction bases outside the gene matches: 12. The chain's CDR3 is CATSGSGRAGTTDTQYF. DNA for the CDR3: TGTGCCACCAGTGGCTCGGGACGAGCGGGAACCACAGATACGCAGTATTTT.

The V and J genes are TRBV10-3 and TRBJ2-5; D may match TRBD1 or TRBD2 (6 bases each). V shed 6 bases and J shed 2 bases, with 13 bases lying between them. The germline gives CDR1 ENHRY, CDR2 SYGVKD. CDR3 size: 14 residues. The CDR3 sequence: CAISGGRGQETQYF. CDR3 DNA sequence: TGTGCCATCAGCGGGGGCCGGGGGCAAGAGACCCAGTACTTC.

A word on this clonotype: Given a much more abundant clone one base away, this may be a read error. This chain joins TRBV9 and TRBJ2-1, with 7 bases identical to TRBD1. The length of the CDR3 is 15 residues. The V gene's germline CDR1 is SGDLS and CDR2 YYNGEE. The CDR3 DNA sequence: TGTGCCAGCACCGTAAACAGGGGCGGGTACAATGAGCAGTTCTTC. Translating gives CASTVNRGGYNEQFF.

In the case of this clonotype: A much larger clone differs from this one at a single base, so this may be a read error. The chain links TRBV19 to TRBJ2-5; TRBD1 agrees at 12 bases. The CDR3 is made up of 16 amino acids. Germline lookup yields CDR1 LNHDA and CDR2 SQIVND (reference sequence). In DNA, the CDR3 is TGTGCCAGTACCGAAACCGGGACAGGGGGCGCAGAGACCCGGTGCTTC. This translates into CASTETGTGGAETRCF.